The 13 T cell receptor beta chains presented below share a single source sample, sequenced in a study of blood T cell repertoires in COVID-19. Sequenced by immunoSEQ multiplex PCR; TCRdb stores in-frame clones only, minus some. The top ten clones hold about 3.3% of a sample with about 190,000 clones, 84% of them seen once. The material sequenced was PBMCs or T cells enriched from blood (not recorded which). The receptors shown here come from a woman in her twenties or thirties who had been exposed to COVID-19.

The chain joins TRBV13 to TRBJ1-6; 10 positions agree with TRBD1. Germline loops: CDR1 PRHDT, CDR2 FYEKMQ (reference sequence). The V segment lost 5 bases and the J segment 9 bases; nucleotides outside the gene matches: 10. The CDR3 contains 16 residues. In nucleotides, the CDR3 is TGTGCCAGCAGCCGGGGGGACAGGGGACGCAGTTCACCCCTCCACTTT. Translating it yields CASSRGDRGRSSPLHF.

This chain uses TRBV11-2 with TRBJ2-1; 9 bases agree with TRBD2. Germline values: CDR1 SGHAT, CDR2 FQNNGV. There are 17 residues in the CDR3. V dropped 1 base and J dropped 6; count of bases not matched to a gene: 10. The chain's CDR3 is CASSLGPSGARFNEQFF. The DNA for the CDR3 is TGTGCCAGCAGCTTAGGACCTAGCGGGGCTAGGTTCAATGAGCAGTTCTTC.

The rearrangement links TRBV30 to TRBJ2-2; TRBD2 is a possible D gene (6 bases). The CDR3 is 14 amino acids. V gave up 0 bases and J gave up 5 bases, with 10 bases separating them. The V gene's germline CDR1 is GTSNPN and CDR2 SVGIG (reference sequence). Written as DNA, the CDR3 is TGTGCCTGGAGTGTGCTAGCGAGAACCGGGGAGCTGTTTTTT. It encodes CAWSVLARTGELFF.

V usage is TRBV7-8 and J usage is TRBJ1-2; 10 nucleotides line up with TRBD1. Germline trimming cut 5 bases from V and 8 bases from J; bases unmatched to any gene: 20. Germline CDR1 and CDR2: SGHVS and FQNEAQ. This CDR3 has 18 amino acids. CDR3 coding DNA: TGTGCCAGCAGCCGAAGTAATACCGGGACAGGGGTGAGAAAGGGCTACACCTTC. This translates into CASSRSNTGTGVRKGYTF.

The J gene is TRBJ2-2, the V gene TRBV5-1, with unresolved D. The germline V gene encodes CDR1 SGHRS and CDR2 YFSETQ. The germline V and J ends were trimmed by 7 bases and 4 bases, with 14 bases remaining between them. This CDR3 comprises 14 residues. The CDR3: CASRGAIGTGELFF. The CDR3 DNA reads TGCGCCAGCCGCGGCGCGATTGGCACCGGGGAGCTGTTTTTT. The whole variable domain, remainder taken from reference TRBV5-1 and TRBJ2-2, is KAGVTQTPRYLIKTRGQQVTLSCSPISGHRSVSWYQQTPGQGLQFLFEYFSETQRNKGNFPGRFSGRQFSNSRSEMNVSTLELGDSALYLCASRGAIGTGELFFGEGSRLTVL.

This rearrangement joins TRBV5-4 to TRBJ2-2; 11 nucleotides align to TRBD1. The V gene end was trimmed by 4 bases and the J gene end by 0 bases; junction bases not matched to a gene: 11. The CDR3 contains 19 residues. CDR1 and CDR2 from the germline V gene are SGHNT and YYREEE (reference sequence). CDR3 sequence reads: CASSLGPGQGVANTGELFF. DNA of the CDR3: TGTGCCAGCAGCCTGGGCCCGGGACAGGGGGTCGCGAACACCGGGGAGCTGTTTTTT.

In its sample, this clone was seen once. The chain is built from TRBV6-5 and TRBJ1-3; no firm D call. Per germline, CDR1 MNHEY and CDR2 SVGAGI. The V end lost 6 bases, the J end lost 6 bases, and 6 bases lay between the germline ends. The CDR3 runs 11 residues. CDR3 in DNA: TGTGCCAGCAGACGGGAAAACACCATATATTTT. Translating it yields CASRRENTIYF.

The CDR3 DNA follows: TGTGCCAGCAGCGTTAGAGGACAGGGGTACGGCGGCTACACCTTC. As protein: CASSVRGQGYGGYTF. The chain joins TRBV7-2 to TRBJ1-2; 9 positions agree with TRBD1. Trimming cost V 5 bases and J 8 bases; bases outside gene matches: 12. The CDR3 totals 15 residues. Germline CDR1 and CDR2: SGHTA and FQGNSA.

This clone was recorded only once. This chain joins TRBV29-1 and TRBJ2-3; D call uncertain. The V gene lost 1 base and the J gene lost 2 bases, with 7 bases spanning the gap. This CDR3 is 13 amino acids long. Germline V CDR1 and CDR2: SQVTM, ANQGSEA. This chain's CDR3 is CSVEAQYTDTQYF. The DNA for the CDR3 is TGCAGCGTTGAAGCTCAGTACACAGATACGCAGTATTTT.

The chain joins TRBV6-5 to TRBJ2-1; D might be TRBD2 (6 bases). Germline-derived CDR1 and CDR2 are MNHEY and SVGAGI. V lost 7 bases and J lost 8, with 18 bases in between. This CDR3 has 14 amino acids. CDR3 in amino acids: CASMGTGGMDEQFF. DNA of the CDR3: TGTGCCAGCATGGGGACCGGGGGAATGGATGAGCAGTTCTTC.

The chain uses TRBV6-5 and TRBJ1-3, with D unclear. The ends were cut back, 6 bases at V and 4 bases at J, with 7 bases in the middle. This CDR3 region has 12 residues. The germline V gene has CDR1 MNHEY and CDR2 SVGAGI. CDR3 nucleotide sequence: TGTGCCAGCAGGGCGGGGGGAAACACCATATATTTT. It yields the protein CASRAGGNTIYF.

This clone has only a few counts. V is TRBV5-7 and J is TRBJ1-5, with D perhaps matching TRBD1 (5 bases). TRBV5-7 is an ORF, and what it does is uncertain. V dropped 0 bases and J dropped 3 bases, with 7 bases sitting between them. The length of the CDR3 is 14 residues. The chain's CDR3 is CASSLGRANQPQHF. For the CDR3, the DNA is TGTGCCAGCAGCTTGGGCAGGGCCAATCAGCCCCAGCATTTT.

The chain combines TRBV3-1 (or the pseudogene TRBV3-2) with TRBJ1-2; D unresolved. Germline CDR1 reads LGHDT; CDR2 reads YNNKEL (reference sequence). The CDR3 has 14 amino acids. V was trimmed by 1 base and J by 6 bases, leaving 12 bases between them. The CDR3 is CASSQGRAPHGYTF. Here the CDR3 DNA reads TGTGCCAGCAGCCAAGGGAGGGCCCCTCATGGCTACACCTTC.